These T cell receptor beta chains were read from a single sample in a study of identifying expanded T cells in peripheral blood. TCRdb keeps only in-frame clones here, not all; method: immunoSEQ multiplex PCR. The sample shows around 76,000 clones, almost 90% of them seen only once. Specimen: blood. These receptor sequences come from a person aged 18 to 70 in good health. The conserved cysteine and the conserved F or W are not part of the CDR3 here. Fields, in order: CDR3 protein, V gene, J gene.

cdr3_aa: ASSLGARGPYGGAV
v_call: TRBV11-2
j_call: TRBJ2-2

cdr3_aa: ASSISGTYGYT
v_call: TRBV19
j_call: TRBJ1-2

cdr3_aa: ASSQDSGQQETQY
v_call: TRBV4-3
j_call: TRBJ2-5

cdr3_aa: ASSQDTGRGRPWFGYT
v_call: TRBV4-2
j_call: TRBJ1-2

cdr3_aa: ASSPWLGYEQY
v_call: TRBV19
j_call: TRBJ2-7

cdr3_aa: ASSEAPWTGGRDTQY
v_call: TRBV6-1
j_call: TRBJ2-3

cdr3_aa: AWSVRGGSGGYT
v_call: TRBV30
j_call: TRBJ1-2

cdr3_aa: ASSPDSASTDTQY
v_call: TRBV5-1
j_call: TRBJ2-3

cdr3_aa: ASSQGWAGHVETQY
v_call: TRBV14
j_call: TRBJ2-5

cdr3_aa: ASRALGRGASYEQY
v_call: TRBV5-1
j_call: TRBJ2-7

cdr3_aa: ASSLGGTAGEKLF
v_call: TRBV5-1
j_call: TRBJ1-4

cdr3_aa: ATSRVGQTGELF
v_call: TRBV15
j_call: TRBJ2-2

cdr3_aa: ASSQQPNTEAF
v_call: TRBV19
j_call: TRBJ1-1

cdr3_aa: ASGVAGVTNTGELF
v_call: TRBV7-2
j_call: TRBJ2-2

cdr3_aa: ASSLGPGGGYGYT
v_call: TRBV5-6
j_call: TRBJ1-2

cdr3_aa: ASSERGIEETQY
v_call: TRBV10-2
j_call: TRBJ2-5

cdr3_aa: ASIETSGTSTDTQY
v_call: TRBV2
j_call: TRBJ2-3

cdr3_aa: AIGLAGGTDTQY
v_call: TRBV28
j_call: TRBJ2-3

cdr3_aa: ASSDNRGYQETQY
v_call: TRBV6-6
j_call: TRBJ2-5

cdr3_aa: ASSIMGLGSTDTQY
v_call: TRBV19
j_call: TRBJ2-3

cdr3_aa: ASSLRLNGEQY
v_call: TRBV7-8
j_call: TRBJ2-7

cdr3_aa: AISRDREAEQY
v_call: TRBV10-3
j_call: TRBJ2-7

cdr3_aa: ASRLSGGISYEQY
v_call: TRBV2
j_call: TRBJ2-7

cdr3_aa: ASSLEEHPYGYT
v_call: TRBV5-1
j_call: TRBJ1-2

cdr3_aa: ASSSGMTGGRTGELF
v_call: TRBV5-4
j_call: TRBJ2-2

cdr3_aa: ASSSRDGNIQY
v_call: TRBV7-9
j_call: TRBJ2-4

cdr3_aa: ASALGGLAGNEQY
v_call: TRBV11-2
j_call: TRBJ2-7

cdr3_aa: SVGDRGRTDTQY
v_call: TRBV29-1
j_call: TRBJ2-3

cdr3_aa: ASSPTPAGSNQPQH
v_call: TRBV11-3
j_call: TRBJ1-5

cdr3_aa: ASSFGETEAF
v_call: TRBV7-9
j_call: TRBJ1-1

cdr3_aa: AITSGGAFNEQF
v_call: TRBV10-3
j_call: TRBJ2-1

cdr3_aa: ASQTSVLTDTQY
v_call: TRBV5-4
j_call: TRBJ2-3

cdr3_aa: ASSYRTSGSGNEQF
v_call: TRBV6-6
j_call: TRBJ2-1

cdr3_aa: ASSFRLAGAYEQY
v_call: TRBV27
j_call: TRBJ2-7

cdr3_aa: ASSPRPVTGELF
v_call: TRBV9
j_call: TRBJ2-2

cdr3_aa: ASSSGSGISPLH
v_call: TRBV6-5
j_call: TRBJ1-6

cdr3_aa: ASSPLRRPGDGYT
v_call: TRBV18
j_call: TRBJ1-2

cdr3_aa: ASSQERKYTQY
v_call: TRBV4-3
j_call: TRBJ2-3